This T cell receptor beta chain stems from a study of blood T cells in healthy people across ages. Next came a second PCR, run for about 6 to 11 cycles, which used a sample-barcoded 5' primer along with a J-beta primer mix. MiXCR was run by TCRdb on the 5' RACE reads, yielding one entry per CDR3 protein. Of about 930,000 distinct CDR3 sequences listed, roughly 28% were seen once; the top ten hold 10%. From germline, CDR1 is SGHRS and CDR2 YFSETQ. Trimming cost V 2 bases and J 1 base, with 9 bases left between them. The CDR3 extends over 14 amino acids. Every sample had a minimum of 7 million PBMCs isolated. Per individual sample, total RNA of at least 5.5 micrograms was extracted. The sample was also reused in another study, on T cells of mothers and their children. From that second work: In each mother, TCR beta CDR3 reads exceeded 8 million; in each child, they numbered several million.

The sequenced sample consisted of blood. This chain uses TRBV5-1 with TRBJ1-1; D unresolved. The source is a woman aged 40 to 55 in good health. This CDR3 reads CASSFARTNTEAFF. In nucleotides, the CDR3 is TGCGCCAGCAGCTTCGCCAGAACGAACACTGAAGCTTTCTTT.